This TCR beta chain appears in the sequencing data of a study of blood T cell repertoires in COVID-19. Study-level background: The study drew acute and convalescent COVID-19 samples from the United States, Italy and Spain. Sources were T cells, B-cell-depleted T cells, or PBMCs; the material itself was cDNA or gDNA.

Concerning this clone: Additional DNA sequences in this sample encode the identical CDR3.

Sequenced by immunoSEQ multiplex PCR; TCRdb stores in-frame clones only, minus some. The sample lists hundreds of thousands of clones; roughly four fifths were seen once. With 0 bases removed from V and 1 base from J, the gap between germline ends came to 9 bases. The V gene's germline CDR1 is SGHRS and CDR2 YFSETQ. This CDR3 has 15 residues. This receptor was taken from a middle-aged woman who had been exposed to COVID-19. Sequenced input: PBMCs or T cells enriched from blood (not recorded which). The chain uses TRBV5-1 and TRBJ2-3, with a tentative D call TRBD2 (7 bases). CDR3 residues: CASSLAGGRTDTQYF. DNA for the CDR3: TGCGCCAGCAGCTTGGCGGGGGGCCGCACAGATACGCAGTATTTT.